These 3 T cell receptor beta chains were all obtained from the same sample, sequenced in a study of T cells in tumors after PD-1 blockade. The method was immunoSEQ multiplex PCR; TCRdb's version includes in-frame clones alone and lacks a portion of them. The data hold 2,400 or so clones, with approximately 70% observed a single time. This specimen consisted of tumor tissue, obtained after anti-PD-1 treatment. These receptor sequences come from a human donor with basal cell carcinoma.

The J gene is TRBJ2-1, the V gene TRBV29-1; 9 bases match TRBD2. The junction had 2 bases not matched to a gene; V was cut back by 5 bases and J by 0 bases. This CDR3 is 14 amino acids long. CDR1 is SQVTM, CDR2 ANQGSEA, per germline. CDR3 sequence: CSVFSGSSYNEQFF. The CDR3 nucleotides read TGCAGCGTTTTTAGCGGGAGCTCCTACAATGAGCAGTTCTTC.

By its share, this clone is large. The chain couples TRBV5-8 to TRBJ2-7; 9 bases align to TRBD1. Germline CDR1 and CDR2: SGHTS and YDEGEE. Unmatched junction bases numbered 3, after V lost 2 bases and J lost 3 bases. This CDR3 comprises 14 residues. In DNA form, the CDR3 reads TGTGCCAGCAGCTTAAGGGACAGGGTCTACGAGCAGTACTTC. It is translated as CASSLRDRVYEQYF.

A few counts support this clone. The chain links TRBV5-1 to TRBJ2-7, with D perhaps TRBD1 or TRBD2 (5 bases each). CDR1 is SGHRS, CDR2 YFSETQ, per germline. V dropped 2 bases and J dropped 0 bases, with 12 bases sitting between them. This CDR3 has 15 amino acids. The CDR3 DNA reads as TGCGCCAGCAGCTTCGGGGACCAGATCTCCTACGAGCAGTACTTC. Amino acids: CASSFGDQISYEQYF.